The 32 T cell receptor beta chains given below trace back to one sample, sequenced in a study of blood T cell repertoires in COVID-19. Produced via immunoSEQ multiplex PCR; TCRdb's table is partial and in-frame only. The sample has 250,000 to 350,000 clones; 89% are singletons. Sequencing was carried out using peripheral blood. All receptors come from a woman aged 60-70 years with acute or convalescent COVID-19.

The chain employs TRBV15 and TRBJ2-5, with a weak D call TRBD2 (7 bases). Trimming left V 0 bases short and J 5 bases short, with 13 bases between. This CDR3 is 15 amino acids long. CDR1 and CDR2 (germline): LNHNV, YYDKDF (reference sequence). The chain's CDR3 is CATSRDRGGGETQYF. The CDR3 DNA sequence: TGTGCCACCAGCAGAGATAGGGGGGGCGGGGAGACCCAGTACTTC.

J is TRBJ2-3 and V is TRBV6-6, with 10 bases matching TRBD2. The CDR3 has 15 amino acids. Unmatched junction bases numbered 12, after V lost 7 bases and J lost 8 bases. Germline CDR1 MNHNY, CDR2 SVGAGI (reference sequence). The CDR3 here is CASKLSGGRPGTQYF. DNA for the CDR3: TGTGCCAGCAAACTTAGCGGGGGGCGGCCCGGTACGCAGTATTTT.

The chain links TRBV28 to TRBJ2-2; D possibly corresponds to TRBD1 (8 bases). V was trimmed by 6 bases and J by 7 bases, leaving 18 bases between them. The CDR3 contains 15 residues. Looked up from germline, CDR1 is MDHEN and CDR2 is SYDVKM. For the CDR3, the DNA is TGTGCCAGCAGCCCCCGGACAGGGAGGGTCGGGGAGCTGTTTTTT. Amino acid sequence: CASSPRTGRVGELFF. The full variable domain, in which reference TRBV28 and TRBJ2-2 provide the parts outside the CDR3, is DVKVTQSSRYLVKRTGEKVFLECVQDMDHENMFWYRQDPGLGLRLIYFSYDVKMKEKGDIPEGYSVSREKKERFSLILESASTNQTSMYLCASSPRTGRVGELFFGEGSRLTVL.

The chain uses TRBV3-1 (or the pseudogene TRBV3-2) and TRBJ2-7; D remains ambiguous. V gave up 4 bases and J gave up 1 base, with 2 bases separating them. This CDR3 contains 11 residues. Germline values: CDR1 LGHDT, CDR2 YNNKEL (reference sequence). Written as DNA, the CDR3 is TGTGCCAGCAGCCTATCCTACGAGCAGTACTTC. It encodes CASSLSYEQYF.

This rearrangement joins TRBV29-1 to TRBJ2-5; D is perhaps TRBD1 (5 bases). Trimming left V 1 base short and J 1 base short, with 10 bases between. The CDR3 contains 14 residues. Germline V gene lookup returns CDR1 SQVTM and CDR2 ANQGSEA. CDR3: CSVEGGRLQETQYF. CDR3 bases: TGCAGCGTTGAAGGGGGCAGACTCCAAGAGACCCAGTACTTC.

The chain combines TRBV18 with TRBJ2-5; 12 nucleotides line up with TRBD2. V lost 6 bases to trimming and J lost 5 bases; unmatched junction nucleotides: 16. Germline-derived CDR1 and CDR2 are KGHSH and LQKENI. The CDR3 length is 18 residues. The CDR3 DNA sequence: TGTGCCAGCTCGGGGATCTCCTCTAGCGGGAGGGCCAAGGAGACCCAGTACTTC. Amino acid sequence: CASSGISSSGRAKETQYF.

In regard to this clone: This sample also contains other DNA sequences that code for the same CDR3. The genes are TRBV18 and TRBJ2-5; a possible D gene is TRBD1 (6 bases). CDR1 is KGHSH, CDR2 LQKENI, per germline. This CDR3 has 15 amino acids. Deletions cut 0 bases from V and 2 bases from J, with 10 bases between. The DNA for the CDR3 is TGTGCCAGCTCACCACCCCTAGGGGGTCAAGAGACCCAGTACTTC. Translating gives CASSPPLGGQETQYF.

The chain couples TRBV2 to TRBJ1-5, with 9 bases lining up with TRBD1. The J segment lost 5 bases and the V segment lost 8 bases, leaving 7 bases of the junction unmatched. The CDR3 runs 14 residues. The germline CDR1 and CDR2 sequences are SNHLY and FYNNEI. CDR3 in amino acids: CASSTGGGYQPQHF. The CDR3 bases are TGTGCCAGCTCTACAGGGGGCGGGTATCAGCCCCAGCATTTT.

This rearrangement joins TRBV5-4 to TRBJ2-7, with 7 bases fitting TRBD1. The CDR3 loop spans 13 amino acids. The V segment lost 2 bases and the J segment 7 bases; nucleotides outside the gene matches: 6. In germline, CDR1 is SGHNT, CDR2 YYREEE (reference sequence). This chain's CDR3 is CASSLKGAGEQYF. CDR3 DNA sequence: TGTGCCAGCAGCTTAAAGGGGGCCGGGGAGCAGTACTTC.

This chain joins TRBV11-2 and TRBJ2-3, with TRBD2 matching 8 bases. Trimming took 0 bases from V and 2 from J; bases not matched to a gene: 7. This CDR3 is 17 amino acids long. Germline V gene sequence: CDR1 SGHAT, CDR2 FQNNGV. CDR3 amino acids: CASSLDREGRPTDTQYF. As DNA, the CDR3 is TGTGCCAGCAGCTTAGATCGGGAGGGTCGCCCCACAGATACGCAGTATTTT.

The rearrangement joins TRBV28 to TRBJ1-2; 8 bases are a match to TRBD1. This CDR3 is built from 15 residues. The germline V gene has CDR1 MDHEN and CDR2 SYDVKM. The V and J ends lost 5 bases and 3 bases, in that order; junction bases with no gene match: 8. The CDR3 DNA reads as TGTGCCAGCAGTCCCCCGGGACAGGACTACTATGGCTACACCTTC. This gives the protein CASSPPGQDYYGYTF.

J is TRBJ2-7 and V is TRBV27; TRBD1 is a possible D gene (5 bases). The CDR3 is 14 residues long. V lost 2 bases, J lost 0 bases, and 8 bases lay in between. The V gene's germline CDR1 is MNHEY and CDR2 SMNVEV (reference sequence). The CDR3 DNA sequence: TGTGCCAGCAGTTTAGGGGCGAACTCCTACGAGCAGTACTTC. Translation: CASSLGANSYEQYF.

The V gene is TRBV4-3, the J gene TRBJ1-2; 7 bases fit TRBD1. With V trimmed by 0 bases and J by 7 bases, 8 bases remained unmatched. CDR1 and CDR2 (germline): LGHNA, YSLEER. This CDR3 comprises 15 residues. This chain's CDR3 is CASSQDWNRDSGYTF. CDR3 nucleotides: TGCGCCAGCAGCCAAGATTGGAACAGGGACAGTGGCTACACCTTC.

V and J are TRBV3-1 (or the pseudogene TRBV3-2) and TRBJ2-3; TRBD2 matches 11 bases. This CDR3 has 16 amino acids. The germline CDR1 and CDR2 sequences are LGHDT and YNNKEL (reference sequence). Germline trimming cut 4 bases from V and 2 bases from J; bases unmatched to any gene: 5. The CDR3 region has the DNA TGTGCCAGCAGCCTTCGACTAGCGGGGATCACAGATACGCAGTATTTT. Protein: CASSLRLAGITDTQYF.

This chain joins TRBV27 and TRBJ2-4; D is undetermined. This CDR3 is 14 amino acids long. Trimming removed 5 bases from V and 5 bases from J, with 13 bases in between. Germline V gene data show CDR1 as MNHEY and CDR2 as SMNVEV (reference sequence). Here the CDR3 reads CASSPSVLQNIQYF. The CDR3 region has the DNA TGTGCCAGCAGTCCCTCCGTCCTCCAAAACATTCAGTACTTC.

The V and J genes are TRBV6-5 and TRBJ2-1, with TRBD2 matching 7 bases. The V and J ends lost 4 bases and 11 bases, in that order; junction bases with no gene match: 5. Per germline, CDR1 MNHEY and CDR2 SVGAGI. This CDR3 region has 12 residues. The CDR3 protein is CASSFAGTKQFF. DNA of the CDR3: TGTGCCAGCAGTTTTGCCGGGACTAAGCAGTTCTTC.

This chain links TRBV5-4 with TRBJ2-5; 16 nucleotides agree with TRBD2. Germline lookup yields CDR1 SGHNT and CDR2 YYREEE (reference sequence). The CDR3 is 13 residues long. V trimming: 10 bases; J trimming: 5 bases; junction bases outside the gene matches: 2. CDR3 in amino acids: CAPGLAGGETQYF. The CDR3 DNA reads TGTGCCCCGGGACTAGCGGGAGGGGAGACCCAGTACTTC.

The chain employs TRBV25-1 and TRBJ2-7, with 7 positions matching TRBD1. Trimming cost V 6 bases and J 7 bases; bases outside gene matches: 9. This CDR3 contains 13 residues. Germline values: CDR1 MGHDK, CDR2 SYGVNS. The CDR3 coding sequence is TGTGCCAGCAGGAGACAGGGAGTTCGGGAGCAGTACTTC. Its protein is CASRRQGVREQYF.

This clone was seen once. CDR3 sequence reads: CASSPLAGNTGELFF. The CDR3, as DNA: TGTGCCAGCAGCCCCTTAGCGGGAAACACCGGGGAGCTGTTTTTT. The J gene is TRBJ2-2, the V gene TRBV4-2, with 8 bases aligning to TRBD2. CDR1 LGHNA and CDR2 YNFKEQ come from the germline V gene. CDR3 length: 15 amino acids. After removal of 4 bases from V and 2 bases from J, the junction contained 3 bases not matched to a gene.

The gene calls are TRBV5-1 and TRBJ2-3, with TRBD2 matching over 8 bases. The CDR3 totals 15 residues. CDR1 is SGHRS, CDR2 YFSETQ, per germline. The junction had 1 base not matched to a gene; V was cut back by 0 bases and J by 1 base. The CDR3 sequence: CASSLVLAGTDTQYF. In nucleotides, the CDR3 is TGCGCCAGCAGCTTGGTACTAGCGGGCACAGATACGCAGTATTTT.

This clone was seen only a few times. The chain combines TRBV7-8 with TRBJ2-1; D gene unclear. The V end lost 5 bases, the J end lost 7 bases, and 9 bases lay between the germline ends. CDR1 is SGHVS, CDR2 FQNEAQ, per germline. The CDR3 runs to 12 residues. CDR3 nucleotides: TGTGCCAGCAGCCAGCCCGGGAATGAGCAGTTCTTC. Protein: CASSQPGNEQFF. Together with reference TRBV7-8 and TRBJ2-1, the CDR3 gives the full variable domain: GAGVSQSPRYKVAKRGQDVALRCDPISGHVSLFWYQQALGQGPEFLTYFQNEAQLDKSGLPSDRFFAERPEGSVSTLKIQRTQQEDSAVYLCASSQPGNEQFFGPGTRLTVL.

The chain is built from TRBV28 and TRBJ1-2; TRBD1 is a possible D gene (6 bases). Trimming stripped 0 bases from V and 8 bases from J, with 19 bases between. CDR3 length: 16 amino acids. Germline V CDR1 and CDR2: MDHEN, SYDVKM. CDR3 protein: CASSLWARTTGKGYTF. Here the CDR3 DNA reads TGTGCCAGCAGTTTATGGGCTAGAACCACAGGGAAAGGCTACACCTTC.

The rearrangement uses TRBV9 and TRBJ1-2, with D possibly TRBD1 on 5 matching bases. Germline CDR1 reads SGDLS; CDR2 reads YYNGEE. The length of the CDR3 is 15 residues. Trimming pared 0 bases from V and 6 bases from J, leaving 15 bases between. In DNA, the CDR3 is TGTGCCAGCAGCGTAGGTCAGGGTCCCCTTGATGGCTACACCTTC. This codes for CASSVGQGPLDGYTF.

The genes are TRBV2 and TRBJ1-5; the match to TRBD1 covers 9 bases. The CDR3 is made up of 17 amino acids. V shed 4 bases and J 3 bases; nucleotides not matched to a gene: 10. The germline V gene has CDR1 SNHLY and CDR2 FYNNEI. Here the CDR3 DNA reads TGTGCCAGCAGTGTGGGACAGGGTGGTCGCCTCAATCAGCCCCAGCATTTT. Its protein is CASSVGQGGRLNQPQHF.

The J gene is TRBJ1-1, the V gene TRBV29-1, with 8 nucleotides matching TRBD1. This CDR3 region has 12 residues. The trim removed 7 bases at V and 5 bases at J, leaving 6 bases unmatched. Germline loops: CDR1 SQVTM, CDR2 ANQGSEA. The CDR3 DNA reads TGCAGCGCCGACAGGGGCGGGACTGAAGCTTTCTTT. It specifies CSADRGGTEAFF.

This clone has a single count. The J gene is TRBJ2-1, the V gene TRBV4-1; 7 bases are shared with TRBD2. Germline V gene data show CDR1 as MGHRA and CDR2 as YSYEKL. Trimming took 7 bases from V and 2 from J; bases not matched to a gene: 5. CDR3 size: 14 residues. The CDR3 is CASKRDLAYNEQFF. CDR3 bases: TGCGCCAGCAAGCGGGACTTAGCCTACAATGAGCAGTTCTTC.

This clone was recorded a few times. Other DNA sequences of this sample code for an identical CDR3. The chain has TRBV28 and TRBJ1-1; D gene unclear. Germline values: CDR1 MDHEN, CDR2 SYDVKM. V gave up 6 bases and J gave up 1 base, with 9 bases separating them. This CDR3 is built from 13 residues. In nucleotides, the CDR3 is TGTGCCAGCAGCCTCTCGGGGAACACTGAAGCTTTCTTT. The encoded protein is CASSLSGNTEAFF.

The rearrangement links TRBV7-2 to TRBJ2-5, with 7 bases aligning to TRBD1. The CDR3 has 13 residues. The germline V gene has CDR1 SGHTA and CDR2 FQGNSA. Trimming removed 5 bases from V and 2 bases from J; junction bases left unmatched: 2. CDR3 DNA sequence: TGTGCCAGCAGCCCCAGGGGGCAAGAGACCCAGTACTTC. Encoded protein: CASSPRGQETQYF.

The rearrangement uses TRBV18 and TRBJ2-7, with 8 bases lining up with TRBD1. The CDR3 runs to 15 residues. Trimming at V came to 3 bases and at J to 1 base, leaving 5 bases not matched to a gene. Germline CDR1 reads KGHSH; CDR2 reads LQKENI. The CDR3 region has the DNA TGTGCCAGCTCACCCAACAGGGGGTGGTCCTACGAGCAGTACTTC. This gives the protein CASSPNRGWSYEQYF. The full variable domain, its missing parts supplied by reference TRBV18 and TRBJ2-7, is NAGVMQNPRHLVRRRGQEARLRCSPMKGHSHVYWYRQLPEEGLKFMVYLQKENIIDESGMPKERFSAEFPKEGPSILRIQQVVRGDSAAYFCASSPNRGWSYEQYFGPGTRLTVT.

J is TRBJ1-1 and V is TRBV9, with D tentatively TRBD1 (6 bases). Germline V gene data show CDR1 as SGDLS and CDR2 as YYNGEE. V shed 0 bases and J shed 0 bases, with 12 bases lying between them. There are 16 residues in the CDR3. The CDR3 loop is CASSVGSTGMNTEAFF. The CDR3 DNA follows: TGTGCCAGCAGCGTAGGATCTACAGGGATGAACACTGAAGCTTTCTTT.

The chain links TRBV19 to TRBJ2-1, with D perhaps matching TRBD1 (6 bases). The germline V gene encodes CDR1 LNHDA and CDR2 SQIVND (reference sequence). V lost 4 bases to trimming and J lost 2 bases, with 18 bases between them. CDR3 length equals 17 residues. CDR3: CASSTAGARGTYNEQFF. Here the CDR3 DNA reads TGTGCCAGTAGTACCGCAGGGGCCCGAGGGACCTACAATGAGCAGTTCTTC.

The chain has TRBV2 and TRBJ1-1; 7 bases align to TRBD1. Germline assignment: CDR1 SNHLY and CDR2 FYNNEI. The CDR3 covers 15 residues. V dropped 6 bases and J dropped 0; count of bases not matched to a gene: 7. The CDR3 region has the DNA TGTGCCAGCAGGGAGAGACAGGGATTGAACACTGAAGCTTTCTTT. Translation: CASRERQGLNTEAFF.